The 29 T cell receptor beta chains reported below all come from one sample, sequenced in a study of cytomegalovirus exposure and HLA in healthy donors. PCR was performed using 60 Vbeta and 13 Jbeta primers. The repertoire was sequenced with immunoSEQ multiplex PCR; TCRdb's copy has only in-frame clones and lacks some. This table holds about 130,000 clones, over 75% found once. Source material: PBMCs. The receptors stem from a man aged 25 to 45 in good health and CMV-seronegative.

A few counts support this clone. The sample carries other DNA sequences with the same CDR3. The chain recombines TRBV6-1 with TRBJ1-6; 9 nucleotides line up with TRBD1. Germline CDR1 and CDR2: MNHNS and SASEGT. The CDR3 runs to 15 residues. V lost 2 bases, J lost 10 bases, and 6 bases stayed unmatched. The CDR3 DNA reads TGTGCCAGCAGTGAAAAGGACACAGGGGGCTCACCCCTCCACTTT. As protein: CASSEKDTGGSPLHF.

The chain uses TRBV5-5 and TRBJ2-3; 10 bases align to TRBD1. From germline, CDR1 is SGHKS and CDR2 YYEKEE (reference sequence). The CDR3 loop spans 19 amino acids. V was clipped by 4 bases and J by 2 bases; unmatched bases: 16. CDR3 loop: CASSPGSVRGQGNTDTQYF. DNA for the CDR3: TGTGCCAGCAGCCCCGGGTCTGTTCGGGGACAGGGGAACACAGATACGCAGTATTTT.

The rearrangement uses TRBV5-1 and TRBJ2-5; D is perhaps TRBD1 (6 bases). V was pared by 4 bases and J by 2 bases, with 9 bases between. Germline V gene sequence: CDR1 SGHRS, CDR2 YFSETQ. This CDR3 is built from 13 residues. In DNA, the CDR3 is TGCGCCAGCAGCATGGACAGACAAGAGACCCAGTACTTC. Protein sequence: CASSMDRQETQYF.

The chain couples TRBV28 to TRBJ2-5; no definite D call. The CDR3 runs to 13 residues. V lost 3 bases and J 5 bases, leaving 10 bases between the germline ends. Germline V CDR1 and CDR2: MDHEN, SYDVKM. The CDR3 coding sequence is TGTGCCAGCAGTTTCGTAGTCCGGGAGACCCAGTACTTC. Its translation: CASSFVVRETQYF.

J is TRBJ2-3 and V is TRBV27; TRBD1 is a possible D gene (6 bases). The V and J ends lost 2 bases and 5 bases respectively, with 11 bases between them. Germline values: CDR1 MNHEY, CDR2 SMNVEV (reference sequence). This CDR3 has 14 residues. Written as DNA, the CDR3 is TGTGCCAGCAGTTTAGGGCAGGGGAGAGATACGCAGTATTTT. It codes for CASSLGQGRDTQYF.

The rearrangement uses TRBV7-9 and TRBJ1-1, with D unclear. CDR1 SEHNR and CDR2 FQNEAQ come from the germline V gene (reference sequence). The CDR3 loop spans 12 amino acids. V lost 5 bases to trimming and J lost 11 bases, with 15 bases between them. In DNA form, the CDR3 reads TGTGCCAGCAGCCCAGGAGGCTTTTGGGCTTTCTTT. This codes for CASSPGGFWAFF. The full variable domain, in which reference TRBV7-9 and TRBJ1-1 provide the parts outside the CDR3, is DTGVSQNPRHKITKRGQNVTFRCDPISEHNRLYWYRQTLGQGPEFLTYFQNEAQLEKSRLLSDRFSAERPKGSFSTLEIQRTEQGDSAMYLCASSPGGFWAFFGQGTRLTVV.

The CDR3 loop reads CAISETRSGETQYF. The CDR3 bases are TGTGCCATCAGTGAGACTAGGTCGGGCGAGACCCAGTACTTC. The rearrangement links TRBV10-3 to TRBJ2-5, with D perhaps matching TRBD2 (5 bases). Trimming removed 2 bases from V and 5 bases from J, with 12 bases in between. Germline V gene sequence: CDR1 ENHRY, CDR2 SYGVKD. The CDR3 consists of 14 residues.

The CDR3 loop reads CASSDPGQRSNQPQHF. The CDR3 DNA follows: TGTGCCAGTAGTGATCCGGGACAGCGTAGCAATCAGCCCCAGCATTTT. The V and J genes are TRBV19 and TRBJ1-5, with 7 bases fitting TRBD1. CDR1 and CDR2 from the germline V gene are LNHDA and SQIVND (reference sequence). This CDR3 has 16 residues. Trimming removed 5 bases from V and 0 bases from J; junction bases left unmatched: 7.

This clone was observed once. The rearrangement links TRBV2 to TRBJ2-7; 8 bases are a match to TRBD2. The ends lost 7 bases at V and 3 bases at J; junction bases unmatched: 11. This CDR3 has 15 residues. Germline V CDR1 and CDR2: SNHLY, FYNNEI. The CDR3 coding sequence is TGTGCCAGCAAAACCGCGGGAGGACCATACTACGAGCAGTACTTC. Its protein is CASKTAGGPYYEQYF.

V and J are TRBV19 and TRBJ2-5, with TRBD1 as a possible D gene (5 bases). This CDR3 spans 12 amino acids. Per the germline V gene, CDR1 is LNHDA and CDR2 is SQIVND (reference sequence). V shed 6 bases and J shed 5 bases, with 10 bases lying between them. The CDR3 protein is CASSQGGETQYF. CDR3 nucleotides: TGTGCCAGTAGCCAGGGTGGGGAGACCCAGTACTTC.

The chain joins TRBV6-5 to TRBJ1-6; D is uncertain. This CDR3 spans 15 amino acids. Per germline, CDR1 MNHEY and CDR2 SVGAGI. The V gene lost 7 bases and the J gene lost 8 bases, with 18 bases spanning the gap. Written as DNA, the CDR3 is TGTGCCAGCACACGCTCCCCGACACCTCATTCACCCCTCCACTTT. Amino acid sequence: CASTRSPTPHSPLHF.

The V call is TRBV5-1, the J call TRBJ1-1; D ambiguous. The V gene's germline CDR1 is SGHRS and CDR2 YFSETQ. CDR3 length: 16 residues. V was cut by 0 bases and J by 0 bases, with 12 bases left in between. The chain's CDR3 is CASSLVGGNMNTEAFF. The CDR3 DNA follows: TGCGCCAGCAGCTTGGTAGGAGGGAACATGAACACTGAAGCTTTCTTT.

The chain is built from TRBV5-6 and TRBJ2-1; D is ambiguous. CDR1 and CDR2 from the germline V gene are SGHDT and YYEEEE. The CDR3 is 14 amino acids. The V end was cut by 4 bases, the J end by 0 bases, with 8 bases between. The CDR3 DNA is TGTGCCAGCAGCGGCGACAACTCCTACAATGAGCAGTTCTTC. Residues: CASSGDNSYNEQFF.

The CDR3 here is CASSVGASGRSTDTQYF. As DNA, the CDR3 is TGTGCCAGCAGCGTAGGAGCTAGCGGGAGGAGCACAGATACGCAGTATTTT. This chain joins TRBV9 and TRBJ2-3; 11 nucleotides align to TRBD2. Germline CDR1 and CDR2: SGDLS and YYNGEE. The CDR3 spans 17 residues. J gave up 0 bases and V 0 bases, and 3 bases lay outside the gene matches.

The CDR3 region is CASSLSGGWTDTQYF. In DNA, the CDR3 is TGTGCCAGCAGCCTTAGCGGGGGTTGGACAGATACGCAGTATTTT. J is TRBJ2-3 and V is TRBV7-9, with 9 bases identical to TRBD2. CDR3 size: 15 residues. V lost 5 bases, J lost 3 bases, and 6 bases stayed unmatched. The germline CDR1 and CDR2 sequences are SEHNR and FQNEAQ (reference sequence).

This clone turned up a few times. For the CDR3, the DNA is TGTGCCAGCAGCGTGGACAGGGGCTATGGCTACACCTTC. It yields the protein CASSVDRGYGYTF. V gene TRBV5-4 combines with J gene TRBJ1-2; TRBD1 matches 9 bases. Germline CDR1 and CDR2: SGHNT and YYREEE (reference sequence). The V gene end was trimmed by 4 bases and the J gene end by 4 bases; junction bases not matched to a gene: 2. CDR3 length: 13 amino acids.

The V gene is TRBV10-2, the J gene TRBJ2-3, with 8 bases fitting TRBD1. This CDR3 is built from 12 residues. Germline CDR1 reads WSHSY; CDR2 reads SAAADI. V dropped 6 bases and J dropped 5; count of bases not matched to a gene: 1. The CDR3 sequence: CASRGTGDTQYF. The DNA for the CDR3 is TGCGCCAGCAGGGGGACAGGAGATACGCAGTATTTT.

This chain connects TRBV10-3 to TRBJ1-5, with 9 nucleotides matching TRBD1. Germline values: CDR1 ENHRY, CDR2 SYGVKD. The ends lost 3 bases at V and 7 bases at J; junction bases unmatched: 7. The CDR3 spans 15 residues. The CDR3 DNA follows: TGTGCCATCAGTGATAGGGACAGGGAGGGCCAGCCCCAGCATTTT. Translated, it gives CAISDRDREGQPQHF.

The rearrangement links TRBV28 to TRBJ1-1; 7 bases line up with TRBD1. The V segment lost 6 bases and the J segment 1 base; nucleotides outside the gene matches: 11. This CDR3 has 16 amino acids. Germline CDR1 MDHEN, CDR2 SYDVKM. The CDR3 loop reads CASSPDREAWNTEAFF. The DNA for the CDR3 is TGTGCCAGCAGCCCCGACAGGGAGGCGTGGAACACTGAAGCTTTCTTT. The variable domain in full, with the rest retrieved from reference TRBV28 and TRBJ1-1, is DVKVTQSSRYLVKRTGEKVFLECVQDMDHENMFWYRQDPGLGLRLIYFSYDVKMKEKGDIPEGYSVSREKKERFSLILESASTNQTSMYLCASSPDREAWNTEAFFGQGTRLTVV.

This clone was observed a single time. The DNA of the CDR3 is TGTGCCAGCAGAGCAGGGAATAGCAATCAGCCCCAGCATTTT. Translation gives CASRAGNSNQPQHF. The rearrangement joins TRBV2 to TRBJ1-5; D is perhaps TRBD1 (5 bases). The CDR3 contains 14 residues. Per the germline V gene, CDR1 is SNHLY and CDR2 is FYNNEI. V was pared by 6 bases and J by 0 bases, with 9 bases between.

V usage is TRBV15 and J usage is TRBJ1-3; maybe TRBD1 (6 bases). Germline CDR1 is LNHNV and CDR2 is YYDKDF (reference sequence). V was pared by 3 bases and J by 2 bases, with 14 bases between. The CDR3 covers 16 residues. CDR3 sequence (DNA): TGTGCCACCAGCAGTTACAGGGAGATACCTGGAAACACCATATATTTT. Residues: CATSSYREIPGNTIYF.

The CDR3 reads CASSGQGEETQYF. The CDR3 region has the DNA TGTGCCAGCAGCGGACAGGGGGAAGAGACCCAGTACTTC. V is TRBV7-8 and J is TRBJ2-5; 10 nucleotides agree with TRBD1. Germline values: CDR1 SGHVS, CDR2 FQNEAQ. V dropped 5 bases and J dropped 3; count of bases not matched to a gene: 0. There are 13 residues in the CDR3.

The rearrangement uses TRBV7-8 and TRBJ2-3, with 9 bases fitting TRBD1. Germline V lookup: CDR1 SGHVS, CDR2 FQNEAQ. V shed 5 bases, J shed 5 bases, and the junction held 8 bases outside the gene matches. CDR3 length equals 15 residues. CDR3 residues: CASSVRDREVDTQYF. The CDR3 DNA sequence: TGTGCCAGCAGCGTCCGGGACAGGGAGGTAGATACGCAGTATTTT.

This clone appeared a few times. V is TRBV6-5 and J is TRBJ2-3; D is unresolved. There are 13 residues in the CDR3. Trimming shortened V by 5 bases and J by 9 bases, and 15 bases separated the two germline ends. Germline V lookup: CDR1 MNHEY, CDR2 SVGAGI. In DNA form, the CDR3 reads TGTGCCAGCAGTGACAATGTGGCTTTGACGCAGTATTTT. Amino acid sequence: CASSDNVALTQYF.

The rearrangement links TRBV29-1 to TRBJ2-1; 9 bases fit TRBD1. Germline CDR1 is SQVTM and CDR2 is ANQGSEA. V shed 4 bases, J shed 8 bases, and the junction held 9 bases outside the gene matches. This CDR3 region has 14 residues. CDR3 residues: CSVGNRGRFDEQFF. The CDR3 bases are TGCAGCGTTGGAAACAGGGGGCGATTCGATGAGCAGTTCTTC.

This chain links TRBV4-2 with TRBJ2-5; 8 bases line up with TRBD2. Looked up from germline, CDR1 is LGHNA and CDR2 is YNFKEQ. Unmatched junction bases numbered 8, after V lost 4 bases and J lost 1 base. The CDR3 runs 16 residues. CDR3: CASSRWASGLQETQYF. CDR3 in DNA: TGTGCCAGCAGCCGCTGGGCTAGCGGGCTCCAAGAGACCCAGTACTTC.

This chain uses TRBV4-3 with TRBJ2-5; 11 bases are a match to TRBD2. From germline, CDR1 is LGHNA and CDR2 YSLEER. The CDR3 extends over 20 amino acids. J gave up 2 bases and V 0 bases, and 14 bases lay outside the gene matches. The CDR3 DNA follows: TGCGCCAGCAGCCAAGAGAGGGGGGCCGGGACTAGCGGAGCACAAGAGACCCAGTACTTC. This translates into CASSQERGAGTSGAQETQYF.

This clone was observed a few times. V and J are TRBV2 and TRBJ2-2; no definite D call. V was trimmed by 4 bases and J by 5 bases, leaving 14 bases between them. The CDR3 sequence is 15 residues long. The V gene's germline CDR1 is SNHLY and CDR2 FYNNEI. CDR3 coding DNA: TGTGCCAGCAGTGGCTATATTCGGGTGACCGGGGAGCTGTTTTTT. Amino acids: CASSGYIRVTGELFF.

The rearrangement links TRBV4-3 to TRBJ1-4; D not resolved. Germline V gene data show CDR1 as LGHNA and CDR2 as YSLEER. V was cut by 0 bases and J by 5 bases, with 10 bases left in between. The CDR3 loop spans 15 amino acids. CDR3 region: CASSQDGGNNEKLFF. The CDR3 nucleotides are TGCGCCAGCAGCCAAGACGGAGGGAACAATGAAAAACTGTTTTTT.